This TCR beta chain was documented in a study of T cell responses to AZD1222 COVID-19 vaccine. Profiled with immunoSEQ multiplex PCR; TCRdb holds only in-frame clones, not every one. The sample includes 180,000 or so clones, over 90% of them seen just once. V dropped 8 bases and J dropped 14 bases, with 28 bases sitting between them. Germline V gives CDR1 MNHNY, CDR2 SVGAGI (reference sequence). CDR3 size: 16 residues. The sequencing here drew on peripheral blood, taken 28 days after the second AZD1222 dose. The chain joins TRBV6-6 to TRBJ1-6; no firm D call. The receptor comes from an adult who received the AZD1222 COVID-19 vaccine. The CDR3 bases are TGTGCCAGCGGCACCTCTAACATGGGGTTCAATCTGGCCCTCCACTTT. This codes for CASGTSNMGFNLALHF.